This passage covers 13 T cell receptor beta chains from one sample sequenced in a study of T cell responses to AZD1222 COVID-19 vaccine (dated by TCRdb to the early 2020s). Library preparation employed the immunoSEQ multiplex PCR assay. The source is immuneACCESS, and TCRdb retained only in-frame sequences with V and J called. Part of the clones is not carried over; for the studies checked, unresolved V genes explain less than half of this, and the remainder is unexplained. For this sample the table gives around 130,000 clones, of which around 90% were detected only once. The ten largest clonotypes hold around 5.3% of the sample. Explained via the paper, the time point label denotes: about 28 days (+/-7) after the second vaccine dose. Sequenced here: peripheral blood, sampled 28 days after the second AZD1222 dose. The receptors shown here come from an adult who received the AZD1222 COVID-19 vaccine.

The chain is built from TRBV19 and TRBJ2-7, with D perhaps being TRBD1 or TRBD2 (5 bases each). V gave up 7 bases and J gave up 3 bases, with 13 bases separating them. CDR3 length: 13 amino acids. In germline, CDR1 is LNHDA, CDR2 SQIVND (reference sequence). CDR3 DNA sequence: TGTGCCAGTACGGGACCGGGCTTCTACGAGCAGTACTTC. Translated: CASTGPGFYEQYF.

The CDR3 sequence is CASSIDREGSEAFF. In nucleotides, the CDR3 is TGTGCCAGTAGTATCGACAGGGAAGGTTCTGAAGCTTTCTTT. The rearrangement joins TRBV19 to TRBJ1-1; 7 bases map to TRBD1. The CDR3 extends over 14 amino acids. The J segment lost 6 bases and the V segment lost 3 bases, leaving 7 bases of the junction unmatched. Germline V gene lookup returns CDR1 LNHDA and CDR2 SQIVND (reference sequence).

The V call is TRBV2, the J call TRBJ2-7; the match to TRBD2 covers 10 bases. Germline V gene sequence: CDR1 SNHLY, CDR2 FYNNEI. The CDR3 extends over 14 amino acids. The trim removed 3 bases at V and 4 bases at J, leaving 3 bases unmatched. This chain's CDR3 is CASSEEREGYEQYF. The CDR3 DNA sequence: TGTGCCAGCAGTGAGGAGCGGGAGGGTTACGAGCAGTACTTC. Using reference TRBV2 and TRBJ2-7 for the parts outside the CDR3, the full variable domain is EPEVTQTPSHQVTQMGQEVILRCVPISNHLYFYWYRQILGQKVEFLVSFYNNEISEKSEIFDDQFSVERPDGSNFTLKIRSTKLEDSAMYFCASSEEREGYEQYFGPGTRLTVT.

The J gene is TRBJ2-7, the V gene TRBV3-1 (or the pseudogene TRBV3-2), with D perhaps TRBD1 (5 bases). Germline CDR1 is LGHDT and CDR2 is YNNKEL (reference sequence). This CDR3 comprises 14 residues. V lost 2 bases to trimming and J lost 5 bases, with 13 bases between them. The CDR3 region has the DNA TGTGCCAGCAGCCAACTCCTAGGGGTCGACGAGCAGTACTTC. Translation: CASSQLLGVDEQYF.

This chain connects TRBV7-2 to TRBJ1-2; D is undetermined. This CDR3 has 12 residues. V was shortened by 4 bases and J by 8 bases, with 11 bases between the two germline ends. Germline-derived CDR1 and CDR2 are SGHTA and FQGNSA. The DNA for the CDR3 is TGTGCCAGCAGCTCGGGTCTCGGAGGCTACACCTTC. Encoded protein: CASSSGLGGYTF.

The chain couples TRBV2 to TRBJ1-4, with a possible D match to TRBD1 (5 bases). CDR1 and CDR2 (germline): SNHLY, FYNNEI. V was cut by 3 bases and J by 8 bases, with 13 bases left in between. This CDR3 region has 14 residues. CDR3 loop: CASSDGTQGEKLFF. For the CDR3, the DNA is TGTGCCAGCAGTGATGGGACGCAAGGGGAAAAACTGTTTTTT.

The CDR3: CASSQGSGGASDTQYF. In nucleotides, the CDR3 is TGTGCCAGCAGCCAGGGTAGCGGGGGGGCCTCAGATACGCAGTATTTT. The chain is built from TRBV3-1 (or the pseudogene TRBV3-2) and TRBJ2-3, with 11 bases lining up with TRBD2. Germline CDR1 is LGHDT and CDR2 is YNNKEL (reference sequence). The CDR3 is 16 amino acids. After removal of 3 bases from V and 4 bases from J, the junction contained 6 bases not matched to a gene.

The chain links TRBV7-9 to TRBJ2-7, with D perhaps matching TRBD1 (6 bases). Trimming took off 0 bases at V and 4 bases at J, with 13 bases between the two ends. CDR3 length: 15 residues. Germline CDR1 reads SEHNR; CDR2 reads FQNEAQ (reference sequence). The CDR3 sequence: CASSLAAGALYEQYF. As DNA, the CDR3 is TGTGCCAGCAGCTTAGCGGCAGGGGCGCTATACGAGCAGTACTTC.

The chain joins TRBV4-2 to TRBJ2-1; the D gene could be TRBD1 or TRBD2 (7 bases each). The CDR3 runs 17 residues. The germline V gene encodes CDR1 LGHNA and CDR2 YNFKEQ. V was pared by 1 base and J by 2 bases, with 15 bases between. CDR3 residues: CASSQATQGGPYNEQFF. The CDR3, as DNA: TGTGCCAGCAGCCAAGCTACCCAGGGGGGGCCCTACAATGAGCAGTTCTTC.

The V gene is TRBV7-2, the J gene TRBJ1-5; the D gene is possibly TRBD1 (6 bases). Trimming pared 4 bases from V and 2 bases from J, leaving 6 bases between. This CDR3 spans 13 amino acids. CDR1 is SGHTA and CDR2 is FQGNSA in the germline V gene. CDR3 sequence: CASSSGGNQPQHF. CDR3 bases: TGTGCCAGCAGCTCAGGGGGCAATCAGCCCCAGCATTTT.

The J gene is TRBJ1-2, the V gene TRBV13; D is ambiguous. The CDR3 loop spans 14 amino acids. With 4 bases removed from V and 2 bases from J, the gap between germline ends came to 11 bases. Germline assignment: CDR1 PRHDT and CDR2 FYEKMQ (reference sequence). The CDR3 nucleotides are TGTGCCAGCAGCTCGCCGGGATTAAACTATGGCTACACCTTC. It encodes CASSSPGLNYGYTF.

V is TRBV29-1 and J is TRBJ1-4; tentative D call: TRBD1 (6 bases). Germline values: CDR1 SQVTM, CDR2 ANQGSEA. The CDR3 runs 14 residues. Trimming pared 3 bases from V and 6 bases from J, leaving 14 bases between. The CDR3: CSVERAGGDEKLFF. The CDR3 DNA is TGCAGCGTTGAGAGGGCGGGGGGCGATGAAAAACTGTTTTTT.

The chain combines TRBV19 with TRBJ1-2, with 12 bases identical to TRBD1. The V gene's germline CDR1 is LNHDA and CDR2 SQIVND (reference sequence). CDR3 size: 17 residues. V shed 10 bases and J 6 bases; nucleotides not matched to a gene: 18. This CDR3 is CATKLSGQGARRDGYTF. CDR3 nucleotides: TGTGCCACCAAATTATCGGGACAGGGGGCCCGACGAGATGGCTACACCTTC.